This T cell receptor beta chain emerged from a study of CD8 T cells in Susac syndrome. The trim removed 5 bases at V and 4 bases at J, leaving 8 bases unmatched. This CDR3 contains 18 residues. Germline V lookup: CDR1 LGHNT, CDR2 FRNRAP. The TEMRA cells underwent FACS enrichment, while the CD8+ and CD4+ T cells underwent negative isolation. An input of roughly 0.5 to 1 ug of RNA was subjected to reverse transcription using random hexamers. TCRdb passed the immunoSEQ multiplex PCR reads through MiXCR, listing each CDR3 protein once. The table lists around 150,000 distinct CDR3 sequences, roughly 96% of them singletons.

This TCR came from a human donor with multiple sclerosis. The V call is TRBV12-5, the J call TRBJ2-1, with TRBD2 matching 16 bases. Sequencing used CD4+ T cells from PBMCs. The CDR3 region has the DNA TGTGCTAGTGGTCGTTCGGGACTAGCGGGGGGGCGGTACAATGAGCAGTTCTTC. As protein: CASGRSGLAGGRYNEQFF. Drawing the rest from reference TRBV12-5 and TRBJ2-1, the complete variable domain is DARVTQTPRHKVTEMGQEVTMRCQPILGHNTVFWYRQTMMQGLELLAYFRNRAPLDDSGMPKDRFSAEMPDATLATLKIQPSEPRDSAVYFCASGRSGLAGGRYNEQFFGPGTRLTVL.